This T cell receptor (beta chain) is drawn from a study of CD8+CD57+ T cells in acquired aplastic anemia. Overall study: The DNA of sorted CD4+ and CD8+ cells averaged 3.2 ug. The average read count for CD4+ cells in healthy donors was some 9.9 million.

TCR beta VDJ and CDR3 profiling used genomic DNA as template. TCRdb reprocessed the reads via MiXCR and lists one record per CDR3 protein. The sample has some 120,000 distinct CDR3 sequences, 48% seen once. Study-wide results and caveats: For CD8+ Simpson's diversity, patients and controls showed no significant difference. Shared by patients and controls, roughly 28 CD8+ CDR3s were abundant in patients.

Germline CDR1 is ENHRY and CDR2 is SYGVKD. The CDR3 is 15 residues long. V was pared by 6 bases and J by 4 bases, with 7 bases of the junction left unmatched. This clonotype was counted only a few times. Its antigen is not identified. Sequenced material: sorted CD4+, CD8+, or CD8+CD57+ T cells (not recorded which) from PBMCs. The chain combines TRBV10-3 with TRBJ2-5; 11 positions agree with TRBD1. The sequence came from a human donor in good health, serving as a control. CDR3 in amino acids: CAIRARTGGSETQYF. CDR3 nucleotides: TGTGCCATCAGGGCTCGGACAGGGGGCTCAGAGACCCAGTACTTC.